One and the same sample provided the 18 T cell receptor beta chains below, sequenced in a study of blood T cell repertoires in COVID-19. Profiled with immunoSEQ multiplex PCR; TCRdb holds only in-frame clones, not every one. The table has tens of thousands of clones, around 85% seen once. The sequenced sample consisted of peripheral blood. These receptors were taken from a man older than 75 with acute or convalescent COVID-19.

With regard to this clone: Compared with germline, one end of the junction differs, possibly owing to a read error. The rearrangement joins TRBV6-2 or TRBV6-3 to TRBJ2-7; the match to TRBD1 covers 9 bases. This CDR3 has 11 amino acids. Germline loops: CDR1 MNHEY, CDR2 SVGEGT. The CDR3: CASSRDRDRVF. The CDR3, as DNA: TGTGCCAGCAGTCGGGACCGGGACAGGGTCTTC.

The chain employs TRBV7-2 and TRBJ1-5, with TRBD1 as a possible D gene (5 bases). The V and J ends lost 4 bases and 5 bases respectively, with 9 bases between them. Germline CDR1 is SGHTA and CDR2 is FQGNSA. The CDR3 contains 13 residues. CDR3 loop: CASSSGLDQPQHF. In DNA, the CDR3 is TGTGCCAGCAGCTCGGGACTCGATCAGCCCCAGCATTTT.

The rearrangement uses TRBV24-1 and TRBJ2-3, with TRBD2 matching over 11 bases. V gave up 6 bases and J gave up 4 bases; unmatched junction bases: 5. CDR3 length: 15 amino acids. From germline, CDR1 is KGHDR and CDR2 SFDVKD. CDR3: CATSIASGGSDTQYF. The CDR3 DNA is TGTGCCACCAGTATTGCTAGCGGGGGGTCAGATACGCAGTATTTT.

The chain uses TRBV11-2 and TRBJ1-5, with D possibly matching TRBD1 (5 bases). V was shortened by 5 bases and J by 2 bases, with 13 bases between the two germline ends. Germline values: CDR1 SGHAT, CDR2 FQNNGV. The CDR3 is made up of 15 amino acids. This chain's CDR3 is CASSEGASGNQPQHF. The CDR3 coding sequence is TGTGCCAGCAGCGAAGGGGCTTCTGGCAATCAGCCCCAGCATTTT.

This sequence joins TRBV4-2 and TRBJ2-2, with D uncertain. The V gene lost 4 bases and the J gene lost 3 bases, with 12 bases spanning the gap. The germline CDR1 and CDR2 sequences are LGHNA and YNFKEQ. The CDR3 sequence is 15 residues long. CDR3: CASSPLAEYTGELFF. CDR3 DNA: TGTGCCAGCAGCCCTCTTGCTGAGTACACCGGGGAGCTGTTTTTT.

The rearrangement uses TRBV24-1 and TRBJ1-2; unclear D gene. The V and J ends lost 8 bases and 4 bases respectively, with 13 bases between them. The CDR3 loop spans 13 amino acids. Per the germline V gene, CDR1 is KGHDR and CDR2 is SFDVKD. The CDR3 DNA is TGTGCCACCACTGCGGGCCTTGGCTATGGCTACACCTTC. Its protein product is CATTAGLGYGYTF.

The rearrangement joins TRBV15 to TRBJ2-4; D is possibly TRBD2 (6 bases). CDR1 LNHNV and CDR2 YYDKDF come from the germline V gene (reference sequence). CDR3 length: 17 amino acids. V was cut by 0 bases and J by 1 base, with 13 bases left in between. This chain's CDR3 is CATSRENGGAAKNIQYF. The CDR3, as DNA: TGTGCCACCAGCAGAGAAAATGGAGGGGCGGCCAAAAACATTCAGTACTTC.

V gene TRBV7-9 combines with J gene TRBJ1-5; D is ambiguous. Germline CDR1 is SEHNR and CDR2 is FQNEAQ (reference sequence). V lost 3 bases, J lost 5 bases, and 8 bases lay in between. This CDR3 contains 13 residues. The CDR3 loop reads CASSFTSDQPQHF. Written as DNA, the CDR3 is TGTGCCAGCAGCTTCACCTCGGATCAGCCCCAGCATTTT.

V gene TRBV7-2 combines with J gene TRBJ1-1, with D unresolved. Germline V gene data show CDR1 as SGHTA and CDR2 as FQGNSA. There are 14 residues in the CDR3. Trimming removed 1 base at V and 1 base at J, with 7 bases between. DNA for the CDR3: TGTGCCAGCAGCTTAGACGGGGAGAACACTGAAGCTTTCTTT. Protein sequence: CASSLDGENTEAFF.

The chain carries TRBV7-9 and TRBJ1-1, with D maybe TRBD1 (6 bases). Per the germline V gene, CDR1 is SEHNR and CDR2 is FQNEAQ (reference sequence). The germline V and J ends were trimmed by 5 bases and 4 bases, with 17 bases remaining between them. CDR3 length: 15 amino acids. The CDR3 coding sequence is TGTGCCAGCAGCCGAGACAGGACGGGGAGCACTGAAGCTTTCTTT. Protein product: CASSRDRTGSTEAFF. Drawing the rest from reference TRBV7-9 and TRBJ1-1, the complete variable domain is DTGVSQNPRHKITKRGQNVTFRCDPISEHNRLYWYRQTLGQGPEFLTYFQNEAQLEKSRLLSDRFSAERPKGSFSTLEIQRTEQGDSAMYLCASSRDRTGSTEAFFGQGTRLTVV.

The J gene is TRBJ2-2, the V gene TRBV28; 7 bases agree with TRBD1. Per germline, CDR1 MDHEN and CDR2 SYDVKM. The CDR3 length is 15 residues. The trim removed 3 bases at V and 4 bases at J, leaving 5 bases unmatched. CDR3 DNA: TGTGCCAGCAGTTTTATCGCAGGGGGCACCGGGGAGCTGTTTTTT. Translated, it gives CASSFIAGGTGELFF.

This clone was picked up one time. V and J are TRBV21-1 and TRBJ1-5; the table's D call, TRBD1, was not checked against the DNA. TRBV21-1 is described as a pseudogene. This CDR3 is built from 16 residues. CDR3 in amino acids: CASSTYTGTDNQPQHF. The CDR3, as DNA: TGTGCCAGCAGCACCTACACAGGGACCGACAATCAGCCCCAGCATTTT.

V is TRBV14 and J is TRBJ2-2; a possible D gene is TRBD1 (5 bases). V shed 0 bases and J shed 0 bases, with 8 bases lying between them. Germline CDR1 is SGHDN and CDR2 is FVKESK. The CDR3 covers 16 residues. The chain's CDR3 is CASSQEIGANTGELFF. The CDR3 coding sequence is TGTGCCAGCAGCCAAGAGATAGGGGCGAACACCGGGGAGCTGTTTTTT.

The rearrangement links TRBV28 to TRBJ2-7, with 8 bases identical to TRBD2. Germline assignment: CDR1 MDHEN and CDR2 SYDVKM. This CDR3 region has 16 residues. The trim removed 6 bases at V and 6 bases at J, leaving 16 bases unmatched. This CDR3 reads CASSIPLGLEFSEQYF. CDR3 in DNA: TGTGCCAGCAGCATCCCTTTGGGACTAGAATTCAGCGAGCAGTACTTC.

The chain employs TRBV5-4 and TRBJ1-2, with a possible D match to TRBD1 (6 bases). The CDR3 consists of 13 residues. Per the germline V gene, CDR1 is SGHNT and CDR2 is YYREEE (reference sequence). Trimming pared 4 bases from V and 4 bases from J, leaving 11 bases between. The CDR3 sequence: CASSETGIYGYTF. In nucleotides, the CDR3 is TGTGCCAGCAGCGAAACAGGGATCTATGGCTACACCTTC.

V is TRBV6-5 and J is TRBJ2-7; the match to TRBD2 covers 10 bases. The CDR3 covers 14 residues. Unmatched junction bases numbered 3, after V lost 5 bases and J lost 2 bases. CDR1 and CDR2 (germline): MNHEY, SVGAGI. Here the CDR3 reads CASSTGTSAYEQYF. The CDR3 DNA sequence: TGTGCCAGCAGTACCGGGACTAGCGCCTACGAGCAGTACTTC.

The gene calls are TRBV19 and TRBJ2-1; 9 bases fit TRBD2. CDR1 is LNHDA, CDR2 SQIVND, per germline (reference sequence). The CDR3 is made up of 17 amino acids. With 6 bases clipped from V and 8 bases from J, the junction kept 17 bases outside the gene matches. The CDR3 DNA is TGTGCCAGTAGCAGATCCCGGCGCGGGAGGGCCGTGTATGAGCAGTTCTTC. It translates to CASSRSRRGRAVYEQFF.

V is TRBV4-1 and J is TRBJ1-1; 7 bases align to TRBD1. Unmatched junction bases numbered 6, after V lost 1 base and J lost 1 base. CDR1 and CDR2 from the germline V gene are MGHRA and YSYEKL. The CDR3 covers 16 residues. This chain's CDR3 is CASSQGQGAANTEAFF. DNA of the CDR3: TGCGCCAGCAGCCAAGGACAGGGAGCGGCGAACACTGAAGCTTTCTTT.